The clone carrying this T cell receptor beta chain was recorded many times. The antigen is undetermined. TCR beta CDR3 sequences were amplified from RNA transcripts. With the HTBI primer set, the TCR CDR3 went through a first round of RT-PCR. TCRdb recomputed calls from the multiplex PCR reads with MiXCR, one row per CDR3 protein. The sample lists hundreds of thousands of distinct CDR3 sequences; nearly 20% were seen once. Clinical symptoms, serum thyroxine, TRAb, thyroid ultrasound and orbital computed tomography informed diagnoses. V lost 8 bases, J lost 2 bases, and 26 bases lay in between. Germline CDR1 reads SNHLY; CDR2 reads FYNNEI. This CDR3 spans 18 amino acids. These data come from a study of T cells in Graves' hyperthyroidism and ophthalmopathy. Broader study findings: A median 6.5 months before onset, the model predicted ophthalmopathy. Stable hyperthyroidism was separated from ophthalmopathy by a model based on 13 V-J features. Most thyroid-expanded clonotypes above 0.001 were also found in blood.

The sample taken for sequencing was blood. The chain joins TRBV2 to TRBJ2-3; D is undetermined. The sequence was collected from a middle-aged man with Graves' ophthalmopathy. The CDR3 protein is CASWALPRALILTDTQYF. In DNA form, the CDR3 reads TGTGCCAGCTGGGCGCTGCCGAGAGCCCTAATCCTCACAGATACGCAGTATTTT.